The 7 T cell receptor beta chains below all came from one sample that was sequenced in a study of T cell responses to AZD1222 COVID-19 vaccine. TCRdb's table, derived via immunoSEQ multiplex PCR, lists solely in-frame clones and lacks some. The profile covers under 200,000 clones, with about nine tenths appearing a single time and 2.5% to 3% taken by the ten largest. Sample: peripheral blood, taken on day 0 of MenACWY control vaccination. These receptors were collected from an adult in good health.

V and J are TRBV24-1 and TRBJ1-5, with 8 bases that match TRBD1. The ends lost 5 bases at V and 4 bases at J; junction bases unmatched: 3. This CDR3 is built from 14 residues. Germline lookup yields CDR1 KGHDR and CDR2 SFDVKD. The CDR3 nucleotides read TGTGCCACCAGTGCCTACAGGGGGAATCAGCCCCAGCATTTT. Translating gives CATSAYRGNQPQHF.

This rearrangement joins TRBV5-4 to TRBJ2-5; 7 bases align to TRBD1. The germline gives CDR1 SGHNT, CDR2 YYREEE (reference sequence). The CDR3 contains 14 residues. The J segment lost 5 bases and the V segment lost 4 bases, leaving 8 bases of the junction unmatched. For the CDR3, the DNA is TGTGCCAGCAGCGAGATTGACAGGGCCGAGACCCAGTACTTC. It codes for CASSEIDRAETQYF.

The V and J genes are TRBV27 and TRBJ2-3; 9 bases map to TRBD2. The ends lost 5 bases at V and 5 bases at J; junction bases unmatched: 8. The CDR3 sequence is 15 residues long. Germline V gene data show CDR1 as MNHEY and CDR2 as SMNVEV (reference sequence). CDR3 coding DNA: TGTGCCAGCAGTCCGCGGAGCGGGAGGAAAGATACGCAGTATTTT. Amino acid sequence: CASSPRSGRKDTQYF.

This sequence joins TRBV30 and TRBJ2-5; D remains unclear. Germline V gene data show CDR1 as GTSNPN and CDR2 as SVGIG (reference sequence). Trimming pared 2 bases from V and 3 bases from J, leaving 10 bases between. The CDR3 length is 13 residues. CDR3 sequence (DNA): TGTGCCTGGAGTTCTGGGTCTAAAGAGACCCAGTACTTC. Translation: CAWSSGSKETQYF.

V is TRBV6-1 and J is TRBJ1-6; 9 nucleotides align to TRBD1. Germline assignment: CDR1 MNHNS and CDR2 SASEGT. After removal of 2 bases from V and 9 bases from J, the junction contained 5 bases not matched to a gene. The CDR3 contains 15 residues. The CDR3 region has the DNA TGTGCCAGCAGTGAAATTAAGACAGGGGGTTCACCCCTCCACTTT. It encodes CASSEIKTGGSPLHF.

V and J are TRBV7-9 and TRBJ1-2; unclear D gene. The CDR3 covers 16 residues. Trimming pared 0 bases from V and 5 bases from J, leaving 16 bases between. Germline CDR1 reads SEHNR; CDR2 reads FQNEAQ (reference sequence). CDR3 residues: CASSLAMAGPGYGYTF. In DNA form, the CDR3 reads TGTGCCAGCAGCTTAGCGATGGCCGGACCGGGGTATGGCTACACCTTC. Drawing the rest from reference TRBV7-9 and TRBJ1-2, the complete variable domain is DTGVSQNPRHKITKRGQNVTFRCDPISEHNRLYWYRQTLGQGPEFLTYFQNEAQLEKSRLLSDRFSAERPKGSFSTLEIQRTEQGDSAMYLCASSLAMAGPGYGYTFGSGTRLTVV.

The chain couples TRBV7-3 to TRBJ2-3; D is perhaps TRBD1 (6 bases). V lost 1 base to trimming and J lost 6 bases, with 17 bases between them. Germline CDR1 reads SGHTA; CDR2 reads FQGTGA. CDR3 length: 16 amino acids. The CDR3 region has the DNA TGTGCCAGCAGCTTAAGAGGATTGGGGGCAGGGGATACGCAGTATTTT. It is translated as CASSLRGLGAGDTQYF. The whole variable domain, filled in from reference TRBV7-3 and TRBJ2-3, reads GAGVSQTPSNKVTEKGKYVELRCDPISGHTALYWYRQSLGQGPEFLIYFQGTGAADDSGLPNDRFFAVRPEGSVSTLKIQRTERGDSAVYLCASSLRGLGAGDTQYFGPGTRLTVL.